Below are 22 T cell receptor beta chains sequenced from a single sample in a study of blood T cell repertoires in COVID-19. Assay: immunoSEQ multiplex PCR; the TCRdb copy retains only in-frame clones and omits some. Among 160,000 or so clones listed, roughly 81% were seen once. The specimen was peripheral blood. The receptor set was obtained from a man in his forties with acute or convalescent COVID-19.

The chain employs TRBV10-3 and TRBJ2-3; TRBD2 might be the D (6 bases). Germline assignment: CDR1 ENHRY and CDR2 SYGVKD. Trimming pared 3 bases from V and 1 base from J, leaving 17 bases between. CDR3 size: 17 residues. This CDR3 reads CAISESPPGEGTDTQYF. As DNA, the CDR3 is TGTGCCATCAGTGAATCCCCTCCCGGGGAGGGCACAGATACGCAGTATTTT.

This clone was counted a single time. The V gene is TRBV5-1, the J gene TRBJ2-2; 10 positions match TRBD2. Trimming at V came to 4 bases and at J to 2 bases, leaving 5 bases not matched to a gene. The V gene's germline CDR1 is SGHRS and CDR2 YFSETQ. This CDR3 contains 16 residues. The CDR3 DNA is TGCGCCAGCAGCCCGACTAGCGGGCGTAACACCGGGGAGCTGTTTTTT. It yields the protein CASSPTSGRNTGELFF.

This clone came up once. The CDR3 region is CASRRQGGNEQFF. CDR3 sequence (DNA): TGTGCCAGCAGACGACAGGGAGGCAATGAGCAGTTCTTC. The chain combines TRBV12-3 or TRBV12-4 with TRBJ2-1; possibly TRBD1 for D (7 bases). Trimming left V 6 bases short and J 6 bases short, with 12 bases between. This CDR3 comprises 13 residues.

The chain joins TRBV27 to TRBJ2-7; TRBD1 matches at 9 bases. CDR3 length equals 15 residues. Trimming at V came to 3 bases and at J to 1 base, leaving 4 bases not matched to a gene. Germline CDR1 and CDR2: MNHEY and SMNVEV (reference sequence). The CDR3 is CASSFRTGASYEQYF. CDR3 DNA sequence: TGTGCCAGCAGTTTCCGGACAGGGGCTTCCTACGAGCAGTACTTC.

V is TRBV11-3 and J is TRBJ1-1; D is uncertain. The CDR3 length is 13 residues. Trimming removed 2 bases from V and 3 bases from J, with 7 bases in between. CDR1 and CDR2 from the germline V gene are SGHNT and YENEEA. CDR3 sequence: CASSLSSDTEAFF. The DNA of the CDR3 is TGTGCCAGCAGCTTAAGTAGTGACACTGAAGCTTTCTTT.

The rearrangement links TRBV30 to TRBJ1-3, with TRBD1 as a possible D gene (5 bases). Trimming pared 5 bases from V and 5 bases from J, leaving 13 bases between. Germline lookup yields CDR1 GTSNPN and CDR2 SVGIG (reference sequence). The CDR3 is 13 amino acids. CDR3 in amino acids: CAWGTERRNTIYF. CDR3 DNA: TGTGCCTGGGGGACGGAGCGGAGAAACACCATATATTTT.

The genes are TRBV6-1 and TRBJ1-1, with D unclear. Per germline, CDR1 MNHNS and CDR2 SASEGT. V shed 0 bases and J shed 3 bases, with 14 bases lying between them. The CDR3 has 16 residues. This CDR3 is CASSEALRGLDTEAFF. As DNA, the CDR3 is TGTGCCAGCAGTGAAGCGCTTCGAGGGTTGGACACTGAAGCTTTCTTT.

The genes are TRBV11-2 and TRBJ2-7; perhaps TRBD2 as D (6 bases). The length of the CDR3 is 18 residues. The germline V gene encodes CDR1 SGHAT and CDR2 FQNNGV. Trimming pared 5 bases from V and 0 bases from J, leaving 23 bases between. CDR3 sequence (DNA): TGTGCCAGCAGCCGAGAACCCGCGGGACTGCAATTCTCCTACGAGCAGTACTTC. Its translation: CASSREPAGLQFSYEQYF.

The gene calls are TRBV5-4 and TRBJ2-5; weak D call: TRBD2 (5 bases). This CDR3 comprises 15 residues. Trimming pared 1 base from V and 1 base from J, leaving 11 bases between. Germline CDR1 is SGHNT and CDR2 is YYREEE (reference sequence). In DNA form, the CDR3 reads TGTGCCAGCAGCTTGAACAATCGGGGCCAAGAGACCCAGTACTTC. Residues: CASSLNNRGQETQYF.

The CDR3 DNA reads TGTGCCAGCAGTGAACTCCCCTACGAGCAGTACTTC. This codes for CASSELPYEQYF. The chain joins TRBV6-4 to TRBJ2-7; D remains unclear. Germline V gene data show CDR1 as MRHNA and CDR2 as SNTAGT. This CDR3 contains 12 residues. V was shortened by 3 bases and J by 2 bases, with 5 bases between the two germline ends.

The chain carries TRBV6-5 and TRBJ2-3; 7 nucleotides agree with TRBD1. This CDR3 comprises 15 residues. The germline V gene encodes CDR1 MNHEY and CDR2 SVGAGI. V was clipped by 6 bases and J by 0 bases; unmatched bases: 6. This chain's CDR3 is CASSQTGASTDTQYF. The CDR3 DNA reads TGTGCCAGCAGCCAAACAGGGGCTAGCACAGATACGCAGTATTTT.

The chain combines TRBV27 with TRBJ1-1; maybe TRBD1 (6 bases). Trimming took off 10 bases at V and 9 bases at J, with 18 bases between the two ends. Germline values: CDR1 MNHEY, CDR2 SMNVEV (reference sequence). The CDR3 length is 12 residues. The CDR3 sequence: CATQTGLLKAFF. The CDR3 bases are TGTGCCACTCAGACAGGCCTACTTAAAGCTTTCTTT.

This clone was seen only a few times. The chain has TRBV10-1 and TRBJ2-7; 9 bases align to TRBD2. The CDR3 consists of 15 residues. Germline V lookup: CDR1 WNHNN, CDR2 SYGVQD (reference sequence). V was pared by 0 bases and J by 4 bases, with 4 bases of the junction left unmatched. The CDR3 loop is CASSESRGGLYEQYF. The CDR3 region has the DNA TGCGCCAGCAGTGAGTCGCGGGGGGGCCTATACGAGCAGTACTTC.

This chain links TRBV5-5 with TRBJ1-5; tentative D call: TRBD1 (5 bases). Between the trimmed V and J ends, which lost 0 bases and 5 bases, there was a span of 9 bases. CDR3 length: 14 amino acids. Looked up from germline, CDR1 is SGHKS and CDR2 is YYEKEE (reference sequence). The CDR3 sequence is CASSLEVRDQPQHF. The CDR3 nucleotides read TGTGCCAGCAGCTTGGAGGTCAGGGATCAGCCCCAGCATTTT.

This clone was seen a handful of times. The chain couples TRBV5-6 to TRBJ2-3; the D gene is possibly TRBD2 (5 bases). V lost 1 base, J lost 6 bases, and 9 bases lay in between. The CDR3 length is 13 residues. Germline lookup yields CDR1 SGHDT and CDR2 YYEEEE. The CDR3 DNA sequence: TGTGCCAGCAGCTTGAATCAGCGGGATACGCAGTATTTT. Its protein product is CASSLNQRDTQYF.

The chain employs TRBV5-1 and TRBJ1-6, with a weak D call TRBD1 (6 bases). The CDR3 is made up of 13 amino acids. Germline CDR1 reads SGHRS; CDR2 reads YFSETQ. V was clipped by 3 bases and J by 11 bases, with 12 bases between them. The CDR3 loop reads CASSSTGQAPLHF. Written as DNA, the CDR3 is TGCGCCAGCAGCTCAACGGGACAAGCACCCCTCCACTTT.

This rearrangement joins TRBV5-6 to TRBJ1-6, with D maybe TRBD1 (6 bases). Trimming shortened V by 3 bases and J by 9 bases, and 16 bases separated the two germline ends. This CDR3 is 15 amino acids long. Germline CDR1 SGHDT, CDR2 YYEEEE. In nucleotides, the CDR3 is TGTGCCAGCAGCTCGAAGACAGGCCTTACTTCACCCCTCCACTTT. It translates to CASSSKTGLTSPLHF. The complete variable domain, with remaining parts taken from reference TRBV5-6 and TRBJ1-6, reads DAGVTQSPTHLIKTRGQQVTLRCSPKSGHDTVSWYQQALGQGPQFIFQYYEEEERQRGNFPDRFSGHQFPNYSSELNVNALLLGDSALYLCASSSKTGLTSPLHFGNGTRLTVT.

CDR3 bases: TGTGCCAGCAGCACCGGACAGGCCCTAAATTCACCCCTCCACTTT. As protein: CASSTGQALNSPLHF. The V and J genes are TRBV21-1 and TRBJ1-6; no DNA check was done on the table's D call, TRBD1. TRBV21-1 is assigned pseudogene status. This CDR3 comprises 15 residues.

This clone showed up just a few times. The V call is TRBV18, the J call TRBJ2-2; 8 bases fit TRBD1. The V gene end was trimmed by 5 bases and the J gene end by 1 base; junction bases not matched to a gene: 12. The CDR3 is made up of 18 amino acids. Germline CDR1 is KGHSH and CDR2 is LQKENI. CDR3 region: CASSSQRPGTGNTGELFF. CDR3 nucleotide sequence: TGTGCCAGCTCAAGCCAGCGACCCGGGACAGGGAACACCGGGGAGCTGTTTTTT.

V and J are TRBV5-1 and TRBJ1-1, with D uncertain. The CDR3 totals 15 residues. Trimming stripped 2 bases from V and 0 bases from J, with 11 bases between. Germline V gene sequence: CDR1 SGHRS, CDR2 YFSETQ. The CDR3 loop is CASSLRPRLNTEAFF. The CDR3, as DNA: TGCGCCAGCAGCTTACGACCCAGGCTGAACACTGAAGCTTTCTTT.

V is TRBV30 and J is TRBJ1-5; D gene ambiguous. This CDR3 is built from 13 residues. V gave up 3 bases and J gave up 0 bases, with 6 bases separating them. Germline V gene sequence: CDR1 GTSNPN, CDR2 SVGIG (reference sequence). The CDR3 protein is CAWSDNSNQPQHF. The DNA of the CDR3 is TGTGCCTGGAGCGACAATAGCAATCAGCCCCAGCATTTT.

The CDR3 spells CASSTGQTYQPQHF. DNA of the CDR3: TGTGCCAGTAGCACCGGACAGACTTATCAGCCCCAGCATTTT. The rearrangement joins TRBV19 to TRBJ1-5; TRBD1 is a possible D gene (6 bases). The germline CDR1 and CDR2 sequences are LNHDA and SQIVND (reference sequence). Trimming removed 6 bases from V and 5 bases from J, with 14 bases in between. The CDR3 totals 14 residues. The variable domain in full, with the rest retrieved from reference TRBV19 and TRBJ1-5, is DGGITQSPKYLFRKEGQNVTLSCEQNLNHDAMYWYRQDPGQGLRLIYYSQIVNDFQKGDIAEGYSVSREKKESFPLTVTSAQKNPTAFYLCASSTGQTYQPQHFGDGTRLSIL.